This T cell receptor (beta chain) was documented in a study of cytomegalovirus exposure and HLA in healthy donors. Study-level information: The 120 validation repertoires matched the roughly 670 first-cohort repertoires in platform, a later analysis reported.

Libraries were prepared by immunoSEQ multiplex PCR; TCRdb keeps only in-frame clonotypes and omits some of them. The sample has some 98,000 clones; roughly 89% are singletons. Trimming shortened V by 7 bases and J by 5 bases, and 12 bases separated the two germline ends. The V gene's germline CDR1 is DFQATT and CDR2 SNEGSKA (reference sequence). CDR3 length equals 11 residues. Input material: PBMCs. The rearrangement links TRBV20-1 to TRBJ2-7, with D possibly TRBD2 on 6 matching bases. The clonotype was recovered from a woman aged 25 to 39 in good health and CMV-seronegative. Here the CDR3 DNA reads TGCAGTGTAGGGAGGCGCGACGAGCAGTACTTC. Protein: CSVGRRDEQYF.